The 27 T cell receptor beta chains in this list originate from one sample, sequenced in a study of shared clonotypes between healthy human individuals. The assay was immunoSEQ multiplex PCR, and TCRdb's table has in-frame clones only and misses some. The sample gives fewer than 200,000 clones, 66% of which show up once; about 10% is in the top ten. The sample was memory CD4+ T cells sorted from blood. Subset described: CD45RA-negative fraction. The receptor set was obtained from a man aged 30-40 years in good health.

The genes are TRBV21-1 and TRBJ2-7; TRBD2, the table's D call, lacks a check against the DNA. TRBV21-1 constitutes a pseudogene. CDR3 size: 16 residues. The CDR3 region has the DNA TGTGCCAGCAGCCCCCGGAGGGGCTCTAAGACCTACGAGCAGTACTTC. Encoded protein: CASSPRRGSKTYEQYF.

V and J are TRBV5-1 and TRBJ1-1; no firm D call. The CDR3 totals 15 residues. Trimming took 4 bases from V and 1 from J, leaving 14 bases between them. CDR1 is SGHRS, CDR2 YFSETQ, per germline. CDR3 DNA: TGCGCCAGCAGCGCTTCGCCCGGGTGGAACACTGAAGCTTTCTTT. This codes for CASSASPGWNTEAFF.

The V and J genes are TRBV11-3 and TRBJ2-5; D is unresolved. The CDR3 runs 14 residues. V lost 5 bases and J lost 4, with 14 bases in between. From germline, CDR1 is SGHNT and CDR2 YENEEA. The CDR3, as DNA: TGTGCCAGCAGCCCCGAAGGTCCAGGAGAGACCCAGTACTTC. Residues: CASSPEGPGETQYF.

CDR3 nucleotides: TGTGCCAGCAGCTTGGGGCAGACTGGCACTGAAGCTTTCTTT. It encodes CASSLGQTGTEAFF. The chain combines TRBV5-4 with TRBJ1-1; D gene unclear. There are 14 residues in the CDR3. Trimming removed 0 bases at V and 4 bases at J, with 10 bases between. CDR1 SGHNT and CDR2 YYREEE come from the germline V gene (reference sequence).

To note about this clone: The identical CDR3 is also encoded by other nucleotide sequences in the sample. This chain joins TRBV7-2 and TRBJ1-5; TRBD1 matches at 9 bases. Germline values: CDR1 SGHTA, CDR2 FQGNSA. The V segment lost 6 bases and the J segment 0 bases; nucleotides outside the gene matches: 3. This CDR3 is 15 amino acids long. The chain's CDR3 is CASSRDRVSNQPQHF. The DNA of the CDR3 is TGTGCCAGCAGTAGGGACAGGGTTAGCAATCAGCCCCAGCATTTT.

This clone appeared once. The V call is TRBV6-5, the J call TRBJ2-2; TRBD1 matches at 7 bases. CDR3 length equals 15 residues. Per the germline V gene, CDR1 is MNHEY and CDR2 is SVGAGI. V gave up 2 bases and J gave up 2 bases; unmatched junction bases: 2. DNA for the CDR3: TGTGCCAGCAGTTACGGACAGGCTAACACCGGGGAGCTGTTTTTT. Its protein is CASSYGQANTGELFF.

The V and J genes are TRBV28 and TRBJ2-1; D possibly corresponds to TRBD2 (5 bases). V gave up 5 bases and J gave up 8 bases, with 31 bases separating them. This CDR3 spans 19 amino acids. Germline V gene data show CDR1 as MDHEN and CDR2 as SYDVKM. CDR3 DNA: TGTGCCAGCAGTCACGCCCCCACCCGCCCTGACCGGGATAGGGATGAGCAGTTCTTC. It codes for CASSHAPTRPDRDRDEQFF. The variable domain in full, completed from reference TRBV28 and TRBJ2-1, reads DVKVTQSSRYLVKRTGEKVFLECVQDMDHENMFWYRQDPGLGLRLIYFSYDVKMKEKGDIPEGYSVSREKKERFSLILESASTNQTSMYLCASSHAPTRPDRDRDEQFFGPGTRLTVL.

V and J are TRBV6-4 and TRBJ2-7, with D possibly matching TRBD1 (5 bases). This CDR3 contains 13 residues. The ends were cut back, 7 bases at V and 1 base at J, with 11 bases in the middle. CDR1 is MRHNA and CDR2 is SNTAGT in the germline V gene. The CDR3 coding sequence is TGTGCCAGCATGACAGTTCTATCCTACGAGCAGTACTTC. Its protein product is CASMTVLSYEQYF.

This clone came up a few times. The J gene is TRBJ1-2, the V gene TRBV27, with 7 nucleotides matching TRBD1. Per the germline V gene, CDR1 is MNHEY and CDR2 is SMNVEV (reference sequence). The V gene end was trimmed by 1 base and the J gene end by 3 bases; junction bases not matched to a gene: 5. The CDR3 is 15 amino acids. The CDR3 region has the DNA TGTGCCAGCAGTTTATTGGGTGGACAGGACTATGGCTACACCTTC. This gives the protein CASSLLGGQDYGYTF.

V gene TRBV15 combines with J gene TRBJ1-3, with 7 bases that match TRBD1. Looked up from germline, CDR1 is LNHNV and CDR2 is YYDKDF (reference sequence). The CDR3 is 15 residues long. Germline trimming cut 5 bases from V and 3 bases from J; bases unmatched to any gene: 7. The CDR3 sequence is CATSLIGGFGNTIYF. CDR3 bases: TGTGCCACCAGCCTGATAGGGGGCTTTGGAAACACCATATATTTT.

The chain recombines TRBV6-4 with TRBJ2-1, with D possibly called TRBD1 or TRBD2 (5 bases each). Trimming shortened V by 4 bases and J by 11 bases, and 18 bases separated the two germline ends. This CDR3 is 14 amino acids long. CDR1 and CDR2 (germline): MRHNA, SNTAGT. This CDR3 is CASSGEGPKGQQFF. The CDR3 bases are TGTGCCAGCAGTGGTGAGGGCCCCAAGGGGCAGCAGTTCTTC.

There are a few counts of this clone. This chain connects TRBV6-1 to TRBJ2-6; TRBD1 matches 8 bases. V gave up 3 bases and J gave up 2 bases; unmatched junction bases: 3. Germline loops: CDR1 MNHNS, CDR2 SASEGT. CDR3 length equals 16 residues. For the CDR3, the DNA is TGTGCCAGCAGTGACCAACAGGGGGCTGGGGCCAACGTCCTGACTTTC. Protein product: CASSDQQGAGANVLTF.

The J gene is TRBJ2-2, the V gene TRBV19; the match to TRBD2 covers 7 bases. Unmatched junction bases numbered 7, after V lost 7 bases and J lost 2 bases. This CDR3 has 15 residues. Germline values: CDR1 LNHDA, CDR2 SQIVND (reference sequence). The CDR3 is CASTRGSDNTGELFF. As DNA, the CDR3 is TGTGCCAGTACTCGCGGGAGTGATAACACCGGGGAGCTGTTTTTT.

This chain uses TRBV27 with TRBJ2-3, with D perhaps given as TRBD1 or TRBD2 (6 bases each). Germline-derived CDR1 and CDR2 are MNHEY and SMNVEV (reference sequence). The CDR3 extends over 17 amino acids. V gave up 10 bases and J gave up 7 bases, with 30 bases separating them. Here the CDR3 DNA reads TGTGCCACCACGATTGTGGGGGCCGCCTCACGGGGGCATACGCAGTATTTT. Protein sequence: CATTIVGAASRGHTQYF.

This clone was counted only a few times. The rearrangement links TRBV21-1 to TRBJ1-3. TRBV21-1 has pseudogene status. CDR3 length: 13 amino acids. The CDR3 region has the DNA TGTGCCAGCAACGCGTGTGAGGTACACACCATATATTTT. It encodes CASNACEVHTIYF.

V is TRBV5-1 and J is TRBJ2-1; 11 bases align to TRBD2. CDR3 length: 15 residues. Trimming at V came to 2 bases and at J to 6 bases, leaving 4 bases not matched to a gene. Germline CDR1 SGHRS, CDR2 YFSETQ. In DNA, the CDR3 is TGCGCCAGCAGCTTAGGGACTAGCGGATTCAATGAGCAGTTCTTC. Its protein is CASSLGTSGFNEQFF.

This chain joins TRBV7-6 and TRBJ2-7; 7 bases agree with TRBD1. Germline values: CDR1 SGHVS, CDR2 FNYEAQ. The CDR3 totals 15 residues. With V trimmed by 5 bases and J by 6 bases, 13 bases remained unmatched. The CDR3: CASSPRPGTAAEQYF. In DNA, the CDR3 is TGTGCCAGCAGCCCTCGCCCCGGGACAGCCGCCGAGCAGTACTTC.

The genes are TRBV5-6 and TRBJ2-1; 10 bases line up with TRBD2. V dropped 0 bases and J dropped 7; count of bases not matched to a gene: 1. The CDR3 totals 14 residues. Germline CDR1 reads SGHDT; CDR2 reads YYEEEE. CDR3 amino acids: CASSLVSGRNEQFF. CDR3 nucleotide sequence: TGTGCCAGCAGCTTGGTTAGCGGGAGGAATGAGCAGTTCTTC.

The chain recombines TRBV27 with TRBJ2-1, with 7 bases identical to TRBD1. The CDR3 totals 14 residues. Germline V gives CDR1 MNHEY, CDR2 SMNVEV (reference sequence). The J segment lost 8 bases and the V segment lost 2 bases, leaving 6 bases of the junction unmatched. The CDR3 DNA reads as TGTGCCAGCAGTTTACGGCCAGGGGGTCATGAGCAGTTCTTC. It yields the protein CASSLRPGGHEQFF.

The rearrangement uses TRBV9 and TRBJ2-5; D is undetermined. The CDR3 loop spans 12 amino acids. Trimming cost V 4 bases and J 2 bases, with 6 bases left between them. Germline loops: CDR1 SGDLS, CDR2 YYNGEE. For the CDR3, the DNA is TGTGCCAGCAGCCAAAATCAAGAGACCCAGTACTTC. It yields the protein CASSQNQETQYF.

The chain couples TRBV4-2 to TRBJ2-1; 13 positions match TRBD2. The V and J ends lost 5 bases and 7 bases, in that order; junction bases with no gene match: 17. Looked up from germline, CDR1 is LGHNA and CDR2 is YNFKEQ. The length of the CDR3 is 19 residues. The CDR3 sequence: CASSLVGLAGVSYGNEQFF. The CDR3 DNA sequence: TGTGCCAGCAGCTTGGTCGGACTAGCGGGAGTTTCCTATGGGAATGAGCAGTTCTTC.

The CDR3 nucleotides are TGTGCCAGCAGTGGGCGATTCCCCCCAGAGCAGTTCTTC. The encoded protein is CASSGRFPPEQFF. The chain uses TRBV2 and TRBJ2-1, with D unclear. CDR1 is SNHLY and CDR2 is FYNNEI in the germline V gene. There are 13 residues in the CDR3. V was trimmed by 4 bases and J by 10 bases, leaving 14 bases between them.

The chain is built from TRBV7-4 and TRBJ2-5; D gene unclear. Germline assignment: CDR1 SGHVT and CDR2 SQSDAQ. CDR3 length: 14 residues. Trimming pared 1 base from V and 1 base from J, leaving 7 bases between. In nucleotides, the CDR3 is TGTGCCAGCAGCTTAGTTCTGAGCCAAGAGACCCAGTACTTC. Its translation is CASSLVLSQETQYF.

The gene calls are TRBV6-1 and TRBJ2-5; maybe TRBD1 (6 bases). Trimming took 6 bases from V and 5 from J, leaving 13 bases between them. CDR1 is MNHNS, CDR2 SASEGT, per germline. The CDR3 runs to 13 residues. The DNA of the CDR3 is TGTGCCAGCAGAATACAGGGTTTGGAGACCCAGTACTTC. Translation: CASRIQGLETQYF.

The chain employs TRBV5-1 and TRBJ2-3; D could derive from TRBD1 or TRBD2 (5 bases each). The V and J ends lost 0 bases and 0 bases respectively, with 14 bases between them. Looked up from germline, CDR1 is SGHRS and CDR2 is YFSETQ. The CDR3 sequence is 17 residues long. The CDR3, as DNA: TGCGCCAGCAGCTTGGCCTTGTCAGGGAGAAGCACAGATACGCAGTATTTT. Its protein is CASSLALSGRSTDTQYF.

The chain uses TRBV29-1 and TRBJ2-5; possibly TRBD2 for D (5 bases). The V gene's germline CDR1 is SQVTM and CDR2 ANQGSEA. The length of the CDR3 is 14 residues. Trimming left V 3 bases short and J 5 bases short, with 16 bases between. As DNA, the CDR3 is TGCAGCGTTGAGTTGGCCGGGATCAGGGAGACCCAGTACTTC. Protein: CSVELAGIRETQYF.

DNA for the CDR3: TGTGCCAGCAGGGGGAACACTGAAGCTTTCTTT. Protein: CASRGNTEAFF. The chain links TRBV6-6 to TRBJ1-1, with D unresolved. The V end lost 6 bases, the J end lost 1 base, and 3 bases lay between the germline ends. From germline, CDR1 is MNHNY and CDR2 SVGAGI (reference sequence). The CDR3 length is 11 residues.